This TCR beta chain was obtained from a study of T-cell memory formation after mild COVID-19. As for the study in general: Each donor largely had its own TCR clusters.

TCRdb fed the 5' RACE reads into MiXCR, producing one record per CDR3 protein. The data show about 140,000 distinct CDR3 sequences, with 13% to 15% seen just once and 28% held by the top ten. General study findings and limits: Confirmation was lacking for SARS-CoV-2 specificity of second-wave clones that peaked on day 37. Largely, contracting CD4+ clones fell within CM and EM, and contracting CD8+ clones within EMRA.

Remarks on this clonotype: Its matching antigen is unknown.

Germline assignment: CDR1 PRHDT and CDR2 FYEKMQ (reference sequence). This CDR3 has 16 amino acids. Unmatched junction bases numbered 2, after V lost 5 bases and J lost 1 base. Sequencing was performed on PBMCs or a T cell subset sorted from them (not recorded which). The clonotype originates from an adult woman who had mild COVID-19 (a few samples of this study predate the infection). Cell type and time point are not known. The gene calls are TRBV13 and TRBJ2-2; TRBD2 matches 12 bases. CDR3 amino acids: CASSLGLAGNTGELFF. In DNA form, the CDR3 reads TGTGCCAGCAGCCTGGGACTAGCGGGGAACACCGGGGAGCTGTTTTTT.